The 17 T cell receptor beta chains in this list originate from one sample, sequenced in a study of T cells after yellow fever vaccination. TCRdb reprocessed the 5' RACE reads with MiXCR, giving one entry per CDR3 protein. This repertoire shows 300,000 to 400,000 distinct CDR3 sequences, 8.7% found once; its top ten account for about 20%. This specimen was PBMCs, taken on the day of the first yellow fever vaccination. These receptors were collected from a man in his late teens or twenties who received the YFV17D yellow fever vaccine.

The chain employs TRBV27 and TRBJ2-3, with no clear D. Germline V lookup: CDR1 MNHEY, CDR2 SMNVEV (reference sequence). CDR3 length: 17 residues. The V end was cut by 6 bases, the J end by 4 bases, with 23 bases between. CDR3 sequence: CASSPAPGYPRADTQYF. In nucleotides, the CDR3 is TGTGCCAGCAGCCCAGCTCCGGGTTACCCGCGAGCAGATACGCAGTATTTT.

This rearrangement joins TRBV5-1 to TRBJ1-4; TRBD1 might be the D (6 bases). Trimming stripped 4 bases from V and 8 bases from J, with 21 bases between. Germline V gives CDR1 SGHRS, CDR2 YFSETQ. This CDR3 contains 16 residues. For the CDR3, the DNA is TGCGCCAGCAGCATCCGGGACACCCGCTCGGGGGAAAAACTGTTTTTT. Its protein is CASSIRDTRSGEKLFF.

A few counts support this clonotype. The chain is built from TRBV20-1 and TRBJ2-5; D remains ambiguous. Trimming left V 3 bases short and J 3 bases short, with 14 bases between. CDR1 and CDR2 (germline): DFQATT, SNEGSKA (reference sequence). The length of the CDR3 is 14 residues. The CDR3, as DNA: TGCAGTGCTAGTAGTGGGGTTGGTAAAGAGACCCAGTACTTC. Protein product: CSASSGVGKETQYF.

As DNA, the CDR3 is TGCGCCAGCAGCAGGGACGGAAACTCCTACAATGAGCAGTTCTTC. Translation gives CASSRDGNSYNEQFF. The chain combines TRBV5-1 with TRBJ2-1, with D perhaps assigned TRBD1 or TRBD2 (5 bases each). Per the germline V gene, CDR1 is SGHRS and CDR2 is YFSETQ. This CDR3 is built from 15 residues. Trimming removed 4 bases at V and 0 bases at J, with 11 bases between.

This clonotype came up many times. The chain's CDR3 is CASRDTTSSTDTQYF. CDR3 DNA sequence: TGCGCCAGCAGGGATACCACTTCTAGCACAGATACGCAGTATTTT. The rearrangement links TRBV4-1 to TRBJ2-3; D gene ambiguous. CDR3 length: 15 residues. Germline V lookup: CDR1 MGHRA, CDR2 YSYEKL. The ends were cut back, 6 bases at V and 0 bases at J, with 13 bases in the middle.

This clonotype has only a few counts. The chain links TRBV4-1 to TRBJ1-2; D uncertain. The V end was cut by 2 bases, the J end by 6 bases, with 16 bases between. CDR1 is MGHRA and CDR2 is YSYEKL in the germline V gene. The CDR3 runs to 15 residues. The CDR3 bases are TGCGCCAGCAGCCAACACGGACTTACCATTGATGGCTACACCTTC. Its translation is CASSQHGLTIDGYTF.

CDR3 residues: CASSADPIDTQYF. CDR3 coding DNA: TGTGCCAGCAGCGCGGACCCCATAGATACGCAGTATTTT. This sequence joins TRBV5-4 and TRBJ2-3; no clear D gene. Germline V gene sequence: CDR1 SGHNT, CDR2 YYREEE (reference sequence). Trimming took 4 bases from V and 5 from J, leaving 11 bases between them. CDR3 length: 13 amino acids.

This clonotype was observed a few times. The rearrangement joins TRBV2 to TRBJ2-7, with D perhaps matching TRBD1 (6 bases). This CDR3 contains 15 residues. Germline V gene data show CDR1 as SNHLY and CDR2 as FYNNEI. Deletions cut 6 bases from V and 1 base from J, with 16 bases between. The CDR3 loop is CASSMGARFSYEQYV. In nucleotides, the CDR3 is TGTGCCAGCAGCATGGGGGCGAGATTTTCCTACGAGCAGTACGTC.

The gene calls are TRBV10-2 and TRBJ2-7; D gene unclear. Trimming left V 6 bases short and J 4 bases short, with 7 bases between. The CDR3 is 11 amino acids. CDR1 is WSHSY and CDR2 is SAAADI in the germline V gene. CDR3 sequence: CASSAQYEQYF. The CDR3 region has the DNA TGCGCCAGCAGCGCCCAGTACGAGCAGTACTTC.

This chain links TRBV6-1 with TRBJ1-2; TRBD1 is a possible D gene (5 bases). The V gene's germline CDR1 is MNHNS and CDR2 SASEGT. This CDR3 region has 15 residues. V was shortened by 6 bases and J by 3 bases, with 17 bases between the two germline ends. CDR3 coding DNA: TGTGCCAGCAGGACACCGGGAGGGGTGGACTATGGCTACACCTTC. Translation: CASRTPGGVDYGYTF.

The V gene is TRBV6-2 or TRBV6-3, the J gene TRBJ1-1, with 7 bases lining up with TRBD1. The J segment lost 4 bases and the V segment lost 10 bases, leaving 6 bases of the junction unmatched. This CDR3 spans 12 amino acids. Germline CDR1 reads MNHEY; CDR2 reads SVGEGT. CDR3 sequence (DNA): TGTGCCACAACGGAGGGGGCCACTGAAGCTTTCTTT. Protein sequence: CATTEGATEAFF.

This chain connects TRBV9 to TRBJ1-1, with D tentatively TRBD1 (5 bases). V was cut by 1 base and J by 3 bases, with 19 bases left in between. CDR3 size: 17 residues. CDR1 and CDR2 from the germline V gene are SGDLS and YYNGEE. CDR3 loop: CASSVPAGQGTYTEAFF. CDR3 sequence (DNA): TGTGCCAGCAGCGTACCGGCCGGGCAGGGCACCTACACTGAAGCTTTCTTT.

The gene calls are TRBV29-1 and TRBJ1-1; D not certain. The germline CDR1 and CDR2 sequences are SQVTM and ANQGSEA. The germline V and J ends were trimmed by 4 bases and 5 bases, with 11 bases remaining between them. The CDR3 contains 12 residues. DNA of the CDR3: TGCAGCGTTGGTAAGGGTCGGACTGAAGCTTTCTTT. Its protein is CSVGKGRTEAFF. Variable domain in full (rest from reference TRBV29-1 and TRBJ1-1): SAVISQKPSRDICQRGTSLTIQCQVDSQVTMMFWYRQQPGQSLTLIATANQGSEATYESGFVIDKFPISRPNLTFSTLTVSNMSPEDSSIYLCSVGKGRTEAFFGQGTRLTVV.

A few counts support this clonotype. V usage is TRBV7-9 and J usage is TRBJ2-7; TRBD1 agrees at 9 bases. Germline CDR1 SEHNR, CDR2 FQNEAQ (reference sequence). The CDR3 is made up of 16 amino acids. The junction had 10 bases not matched to a gene; V was cut back by 5 bases and J by 2 bases. This chain's CDR3 is CASSPAYRGPTYEQYF. The CDR3 coding sequence is TGTGCCAGCAGCCCGGCGTACAGGGGGCCCACCTACGAGCAGTACTTC.

Only a few counts were recorded for this clonotype. The chain couples TRBV27 to TRBJ2-7; 9 bases are a match to TRBD1. Germline V gene data show CDR1 as MNHEY and CDR2 as SMNVEV (reference sequence). After removal of 8 bases from V and 0 bases from J, the junction contained 5 bases not matched to a gene. The CDR3 consists of 14 residues. The CDR3 reads CASRDRVSSYEQYV. The DNA for the CDR3 is TGTGCCAGCCGGGACAGGGTCAGCTCCTACGAGCAGTACGTC.

In this sample, this clonotype turned up a few times. V gene TRBV18 combines with J gene TRBJ2-5, with 8 bases matching TRBD2. Germline values: CDR1 KGHSH, CDR2 LQKENI. The junction had 13 bases not matched to a gene; V was cut back by 4 bases and J by 6 bases. The CDR3 consists of 16 residues. CDR3: CASSQGSGGAQKTQYF. CDR3 nucleotides: TGTGCCAGCTCACAAGGGAGCGGGGGAGCCCAGAAGACCCAGTACTTC.

This sequence joins TRBV4-3 and TRBJ2-3; perhaps TRBD2 as D (5 bases). V dropped 1 base and J dropped 3 bases, with 17 bases sitting between them. CDR1 is LGHNA and CDR2 is YSLEER in the germline V gene. This CDR3 has 17 amino acids. DNA of the CDR3: TGCGCCAGCAGCCAAGGCCGGGAAGGAGTGGCAACAGATACGCAGTATTTT. Its protein product is CASSQGREGVATDTQYF.